The present entry profiles one T cell receptor (beta chain) with its context. This clone's antigen is unknown. Nothing much larger sits one base from this clone, and base qualities are not available. The CDR1 and CDR2 encoded by the germline V gene are MNHEY and SVGEGT. Clipping removes 7 bases from V and 3 bases from J, with 4 as the unmatched junction base count. Counted from cysteine to phenylalanine, this CDR3 has 13 amino acids. Kept here is only the CDR3 DNA, which spans 39 bases and is read in frame from base 1. Naive CD8 T cell libraries were made from 20,000 to 1,000,000 sorted cells using 10%, 30% or 50% of purified RNA. On a BD FACSAria II, naive CD8 T cells were FACS-sorted as CD8+CD4-CCR7+CD45RA+ and collected into RLT Plus buffer. To test detection sensitivity, Jurkat RNA equal to 9 to 10 TCR copies was added to samples of about 18,000-1,100,000 naive CD8 T cells. CD8 T cells were enriched with RosetteSep CD8+ T Cell Enrichment Cocktail and Ficoll-Paque, followed by ACK red cell lysis.

This entry belongs to a study of molecular identifiers for immune sequencing clone quantification (dated 2018 in TCRdb). Study-level background: For a replicate experiment, the RNA from either approximately 20,000 or 98,000 naive CD8 T cells was divided into five aliquots, and four of those aliquots went on to sequencing. This methods study benchmarked molecular-identifier clustering-based TCR repertoire sequencing (MIDCIRS) and TCR RNA copy counting, using CD8 T cells to do so.

The investigation overall reported the following: Spiked-in Jurkat TCR RNA (about 10 copies' worth), which is not part of the donor repertoire, was contained in the naive libraries. Modeling estimated 2.5 to 3 recovered TCR RNA copies per cell, compared with about 10 by digital PCR, which implies 30% to 35% capture efficiency. In CMV-specific effector cells, clones with more than 20 RNA copies accounted for over 99% of molecules, whereas in naive cells such clones accounted for under 1%. When barcode sub-clustering was not used, chimeric consensus sequences inflated TCR diversity, with chimeras reaching as high as 47%. Spiked-in Jurkat TCR RNA equal to a single cell's worth was reported to be detectable even within 1,100,000 naive CD8 T cells. The sizes of highly expanded clones could end up underestimated when identical TCR molecules share a barcode.

The library relied on PCR. The instrument given in TCRdb is NextSeq 500. Preparation of bulk TCR libraries followed a previously described approach, with the TCR primers listed in Table S5. Total RNA was purified with the Qiagen AllPrep DNA/RNA kit. Reads from multiple sequencing runs of the same library were pooled before analysis. Per the source publication's procedure: Only reads with exact TCR constant sequence were kept, trimmed to 150 nt, and grouped by their 12-nt molecular barcodes. Reads within each barcode group were sub-clustered using a 15% Levenshtein threshold, and quality-weighted consensus sequences were constructed for each RNA molecule. Non-functional sequences were excluded, and lower-count sequences lying one edit away from another sequence were also excluded. On the basis of fitting two negative binomial distributions, barcode sub-clusters with fewer than 20% of the maximum read count were discarded. The public sequencing data were trimmed at Q25 with fastp and processed into clonotypes with MiXCR by TCRdb, which kept only in-frame beta chains. Every distinct CDR3 protein forms one entry, paired with its most common genes and DNA. The V and J calls here are based on TCRdb, not the publication. This sample lists more than 450,000 distinct CDR3 sequences; around 23% were detected once. The ten largest clones capture about 0.75% of the sample.

Sequenced input: naive CD8+ T cells from blood, with Jurkat cell RNA spiked in. The label giving this sample's cell subset or site can be read as: FACS-sorted CD8+CD4-CCR7+CD45RA+ naive T cells. The rearrangement joined TRBV6-2 or TRBV6-3 to TRBJ2-5, with 8 bases in between that match TRBD2. The clonotype comes from a human donor in good health. Some libraries in this study had Jurkat cell RNA spiked in. Here is the DNA: TGTGCCAGCACCCCCGGGGGGGAAGAGACCCAGTACTTC. Its protein product is CASTPGGEETQYF.